In this sample, the clone carrying this T cell receptor (beta chain) turned up a few times. Its target is not known. The data were taken from a study of beta chain features in type 1 diabetes. Turning to the study itself: Across every sample, around 98 million sorted cells were examined in total.

Each of the CD4+ naive, central memory, regulatory and stem cell-like memory populations was sorted via CD45RO/CCR7/CD25/CD127/CD95/CD27. In all sorted populations, purity surpassed 95%. Notes on the study in general: Significant though moderate, a shortening of TCRB CDR3s appeared in all four CD4+ subsets of Type 1 diabetes patients.

Of the isolated RNA, all was reverse transcribed, and so the sequenced material was expressed TCRB transcripts. Clones were sequenced by immunoSEQ multiplex PCR, and TCRdb holds only the in-frame ones, with some missing. The table records under 300,000 clones, just over 20% of them present only once. This receptor was obtained from a woman between 35 and 50 years old with type 1 diabetes. Sequenced input: naive CD4+ T cells from blood.

The CDR3 DNA reads TGCGCCAGCAGCTTGGTACAGGGAGAGGAAAAACTGTTTTTT. This codes for CASSLVQGEEKLFF. This sequence joins TRBV5-1 and TRBJ1-4; TRBD1 might be the D (6 bases). Trimming took off 0 bases at V and 8 bases at J, with 11 bases between the two ends. This CDR3 is 14 amino acids long. Looked up from germline, CDR1 is SGHRS and CDR2 is YFSETQ.